These 12 T cell receptor beta chains share one sample of origin, sequenced in a study of blood T cell repertoires in COVID-19. Using immunoSEQ multiplex PCR, the repertoire was profiled, and TCRdb retains in-frame clones only, with some absent. The sample yields some 280,000 clones, over 80% seen once. The sequencing input was peripheral blood. The receptors were gathered from a woman aged 50 to 60 with active or convalescent COVID-19.

The rearrangement joins TRBV19 to TRBJ1-1; no firm D call. Germline V CDR1 and CDR2: LNHDA, SQIVND (reference sequence). Trimming took 7 bases from V and 7 from J, leaving 22 bases between them. The CDR3 is made up of 15 amino acids. This CDR3 reads CASKARGQFFNEAFF. CDR3 nucleotides: TGTGCCAGTAAAGCTCGCGGGCAGTTTTTCAATGAAGCTTTCTTT.

This clone was seen a single time. The chain links TRBV4-1 to TRBJ1-1, with D possibly being TRBD1 (5 bases). Deletions cut 3 bases from V and 1 base from J, with 12 bases between. This CDR3 comprises 15 residues. The V gene's germline CDR1 is MGHRA and CDR2 YSYEKL. CDR3: CASSQTTASNTEAFF. The CDR3 DNA reads TGCGCCAGCAGCCAGACGACAGCCTCGAACACTGAAGCTTTCTTT.

The chain combines TRBV5-1 with TRBJ2-7, with TRBD2 as a possible D gene (5 bases). Trimming stripped 3 bases from V and 6 bases from J, with 13 bases between. This CDR3 has 13 residues. Looked up from germline, CDR1 is SGHRS and CDR2 is YFSETQ. The CDR3 DNA reads as TGCGCCAGCAGCTCCCGCCAGAGCGGCGAGCAGTACTTC. Translation gives CASSSRQSGEQYF.

V usage is TRBV6-5 and J usage is TRBJ2-3; 9 bases agree with TRBD2. From germline, CDR1 is MNHEY and CDR2 SVGAGI. This CDR3 is built from 15 residues. The V and J ends lost 6 bases and 1 base, in that order; junction bases with no gene match: 5. This CDR3 reads CASRTGLARTDTQYF. The CDR3 region has the DNA TGTGCCAGCAGGACCGGACTAGCGCGCACAGATACGCAGTATTTT.

The chain couples TRBV2 to TRBJ2-2, with D uncertain. This CDR3 spans 14 amino acids. Trimming took 8 bases from V and 0 from J, leaving 10 bases between them. The germline gives CDR1 SNHLY, CDR2 FYNNEI. This CDR3 is CASLRRPNTGELFF. The CDR3 DNA follows: TGTGCCAGCCTACGGCGGCCGAACACCGGGGAGCTGTTTTTT. Full variable domain (remainder filled in from reference TRBV2 and TRBJ2-2): EPEVTQTPSHQVTQMGQEVILRCVPISNHLYFYWYRQILGQKVEFLVSFYNNEISEKSEIFDDQFSVERPDGSNFTLKIRSTKLEDSAMYFCASLRRPNTGELFFGEGSRLTVL.

The chain joins TRBV3-1 (or the pseudogene TRBV3-2) to TRBJ1-2, with TRBD1 identical over 8 bases. CDR1 LGHDT and CDR2 YNNKEL come from the germline V gene (reference sequence). The CDR3 length is 14 residues. V gave up 4 bases and J gave up 2 bases; unmatched junction bases: 3. CDR3 loop: CASSPTGENYGYTF. As DNA, the CDR3 is TGTGCCAGCAGCCCGACAGGGGAAAACTATGGCTACACCTTC.

The chain joins TRBV14 to TRBJ1-3; TRBD1 aligns across 8 bases. Germline assignment: CDR1 SGHDN and CDR2 FVKESK. CDR3 length equals 19 residues. The V segment lost 0 bases and the J segment 3 bases; nucleotides outside the gene matches: 13. For the CDR3, the DNA is TGTGCCAGCAGCCAAGAGTGGGCAGGGGGCCAGACTTATGGAAACACCATATATTTT. Translating it yields CASSQEWAGGQTYGNTIYF. Combining the CDR3 with reference TRBV14 and TRBJ1-3 gives the whole variable domain EAGVTQFPSHSVIEKGQTVTLRCDPISGHDNLYWYRRVMGKEIKFLLHFVKESKQDESGMPNNRFLAERTGGTYSTLKVQPAELEDSGVYFCASSQEWAGGQTYGNTIYFGEGSWLTVV.

The rearrangement links TRBV3-1 (or the pseudogene TRBV3-2) to TRBJ1-1, with 7 bases lining up with TRBD1. This CDR3 has 16 residues. The germline V gene encodes CDR1 LGHDT and CDR2 YNNKEL (reference sequence). The V segment lost 4 bases and the J segment 5 bases; nucleotides outside the gene matches: 13. CDR3 amino acids: CASSPPTGTGRTEAFF. Here the CDR3 DNA reads TGTGCCAGCAGCCCCCCGACAGGGACGGGGAGAACTGAAGCTTTCTTT.

This chain uses TRBV20-1 with TRBJ1-1; possible D gene TRBD1, 6 bases. CDR3 size: 11 residues. The V gene lost 8 bases and the J gene lost 5 bases, with 12 bases spanning the gap. Germline CDR1 is DFQATT and CDR2 is SNEGSKA (reference sequence). The CDR3 DNA is TGCAGTCCACAGGGAAGGACTGAAGCTTTCTTT. It yields the protein CSPQGRTEAFF.

The rearrangement links TRBV21-1 to TRBJ2-3; the D call TRBD2 from the table was never checked on the DNA. TRBV21-1 is assigned pseudogene status. This CDR3 spans 20 amino acids. The CDR3 nucleotides are TGTGCCAGCAGCAAAGCGCTCTCAACTAGCGGGAGGACGCAGGTCGATACGCAGTATTTT. Translating gives CASSKALSTSGRTQVDTQYF.

The V call is TRBV7-9, the J call TRBJ2-4; 9 bases match TRBD2. J was trimmed by 2 bases and V by 4 bases; bases with no gene match: 12. The CDR3 is 18 residues long. Looked up from germline, CDR1 is SEHNR and CDR2 is FQNEAQ (reference sequence). The CDR3 protein is CASSSPEGAGGTKNIQYF. The CDR3 bases are TGTGCCAGCAGCTCCCCCGAGGGAGCGGGAGGAACCAAAAACATTCAGTACTTC.

In its sample, this clone was seen a few times. The rearrangement links TRBV28 to TRBJ1-1; D may be TRBD1 (5 bases). The CDR3 length is 16 residues. Germline loops: CDR1 MDHEN, CDR2 SYDVKM. V was trimmed by 4 bases and J by 0 bases, leaving 15 bases between them. The CDR3 loop is CASSSRRGRMNTEAFF. DNA for the CDR3: TGTGCCAGCAGTTCTAGGAGGGGAAGAATGAACACTGAAGCTTTCTTT.